These 9 T cell receptor beta chains were sequenced from one sample in a study of cytomegalovirus exposure and HLA in healthy donors. PCR amplification relied on 60 Vbeta primers (plus 13 Jbeta primers). Data came from immunoSEQ multiplex PCR; TCRdb stores just in-frame clones and leaves some out. The sample contains 150,000 to 200,000 clones, more than 60% of which appear only once. Source material: PBMCs. These receptors originate from a woman in her thirties or forties in good health and CMV-seropositive.

The chain combines TRBV27 with TRBJ2-3, with D uncertain. Germline V gives CDR1 MNHEY, CDR2 SMNVEV (reference sequence). V gave up 5 bases and J gave up 1 base, with 10 bases separating them. This CDR3 comprises 14 residues. CDR3 region: CASSLSLGTDTQYF. The DNA of the CDR3 is TGTGCCAGCAGTCTTTCTCTTGGCACAGATACGCAGTATTTT.

The chain is built from TRBV28 and TRBJ2-3; 8 bases line up with TRBD1. From germline, CDR1 is MDHEN and CDR2 SYDVKM. CDR3 length: 15 amino acids. With V trimmed by 3 bases and J by 4 bases, 6 bases remained unmatched. The CDR3 DNA reads as TGTGCCAGCAGTTTCCGGACAGGGATCGCAGATACGCAGTATTTT. As protein: CASSFRTGIADTQYF.

This clone came up once. At one boundary the junction diverges from the germline segment, which might be a read error. The chain joins TRBV2 to TRBJ2-3; 14 bases agree with TRBD2. The CDR3 covers 13 residues. The germline V gene encodes CDR1 SNHLY and CDR2 FYNNEI. The CDR3 DNA reads TGTGCCAGCAGTGGGGGACTAGCGGGAGCAACGGATTTT. It specifies CASSGGLAGATDF.

The J gene is TRBJ1-5, the V gene TRBV29-1; tentative D call: TRBD1 (5 bases). The CDR3 loop spans 15 amino acids. V lost 4 bases, J lost 0 bases, and 13 bases lay in between. The germline CDR1 and CDR2 sequences are SQVTM and ANQGSEA. The CDR3 here is CSVAWGGDSNQPQHF. The CDR3 DNA reads TGCAGCGTTGCGTGGGGGGGGGATAGCAATCAGCCCCAGCATTTT.

This clone was counted a few times. The chain recombines TRBV7-2 with TRBJ2-1; 10 bases line up with TRBD1. The CDR3 loop spans 16 amino acids. Germline V gene lookup returns CDR1 SGHTA and CDR2 FQGNSA. The V and J ends lost 5 bases and 8 bases, in that order; junction bases with no gene match: 12. The chain's CDR3 is CASSRREGQGSHEQFF. In DNA form, the CDR3 reads TGTGCCAGCAGCCGACGGGAGGGACAGGGGTCCCATGAGCAGTTCTTC.

V and J are TRBV7-9 and TRBJ2-7; possibly TRBD1 for D (6 bases). The V and J ends lost 8 bases and 3 bases respectively, with 8 bases between them. CDR1 and CDR2 (germline): SEHNR, FQNEAQ (reference sequence). This CDR3 is 11 amino acids long. CDR3: CASQGYYEQYF. The DNA of the CDR3 is TGTGCCAGCCAGGGGTACTACGAGCAGTACTTC.

V is TRBV13 and J is TRBJ2-3; D remains unclear. The CDR3 is 17 amino acids. Trimming took 2 bases from V and 0 from J, leaving 15 bases between them. Germline loops: CDR1 PRHDT, CDR2 FYEKMQ (reference sequence). The DNA of the CDR3 is TGTGCCAGCAGCTTACCCTCTTTCGGGTCTAGCACAGATACGCAGTATTTT. Residues: CASSLPSFGSSTDTQYF.

This clone was observed a few times. The V and J genes are TRBV6-1 and TRBJ2-7; D possibly corresponds to TRBD2 (6 bases). Germline CDR1 reads MNHNS; CDR2 reads SASEGT. The CDR3 consists of 15 residues. The germline V and J ends were trimmed by 6 bases and 2 bases, with 17 bases remaining between them. The CDR3 region has the DNA TGTGCCAGCAGGTCGGGACTCCGGCCCACCTACGAGCAGTACTTC. Amino acid sequence: CASRSGLRPTYEQYF.

The rearrangement joins TRBV4-2 to TRBJ2-5, with 8 nucleotides matching TRBD2. The end of the DNA aligns better with TRBJ2-7, so the J call may be wrong. Germline values: CDR1 LGHNA, CDR2 YNFKEQ. This CDR3 spans 17 amino acids. CDR3 loop: CASSQSDSQREFSEQYF. The CDR3 DNA is TGTGCCAGCAGCCAATCCGATTCCCAGCGGGAGTTTAGCGAGCAGTACTTC.